This TCR beta chain was retrieved from a study of T cell changes during pregnancy in multiple sclerosis. The germline gives CDR1 LNHDA, CDR2 SQIVND (reference sequence). The CDR3 runs 18 residues. Trimming took 5 bases from V and 7 from J; bases not matched to a gene: 20. The assay was immunoSEQ multiplex PCR, and TCRdb's table has in-frame clones only and misses some. This table has around 110,000 clones, under 95% appearing once. This clone was picked up one time. The input for sequencing was peripheral blood, taken after pregnancy. The clonotype was recovered from a female donor with multiple sclerosis, enrolled in a pregnancy study. The chain recombines TRBV19 with TRBJ1-5; TRBD1 aligns across 7 bases. CDR3 coding DNA: TGTGCCAGTAGTGGAGCATCGGGCATGGCCAGGGGGTGGCAGCCCCAGCATTTT. Protein product: CASSGASGMARGWQPQHF.